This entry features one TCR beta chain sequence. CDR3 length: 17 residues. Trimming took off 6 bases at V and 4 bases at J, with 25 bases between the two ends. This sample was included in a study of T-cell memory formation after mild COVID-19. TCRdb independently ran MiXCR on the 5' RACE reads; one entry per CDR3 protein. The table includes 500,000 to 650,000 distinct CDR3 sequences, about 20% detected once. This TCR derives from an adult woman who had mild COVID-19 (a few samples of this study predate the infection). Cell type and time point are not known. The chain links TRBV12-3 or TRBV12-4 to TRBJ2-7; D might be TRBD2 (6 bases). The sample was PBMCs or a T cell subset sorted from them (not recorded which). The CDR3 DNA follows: TGTGCCAGCAGGGGGCTATCCCGGGACTCTTATAGATACGAGCAGTACTTC. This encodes CASRGLSRDSYRYEQYF.